This T cell receptor beta chain was captured in a study of cytomegalovirus exposure and HLA in healthy donors. Whole-study results and caveats: In an earlier analysis, about 87% or about 30%: the productive usage of most TCR beta V segments.

V dropped 4 bases and J dropped 7 bases, with 12 bases sitting between them. Germline V gene lookup returns CDR1 SGDLS and CDR2 YYNGEE. The CDR3 runs to 13 residues. With respect to this clone: Its antigen is not identified.

The study ran its PCR with 60 Vbeta and 13 Jbeta primers. Profiling relied on immunoSEQ multiplex PCR, and the TCRdb table lists in-frame clones only, not all of them. The table records about 200,000 clones, 82% of them present only once. The clonotype comes from a man aged 35-49 years in good health and CMV-seropositive. The V call is TRBV9, the J call TRBJ2-1, with D tentatively TRBD2 (6 bases). The sample taken for sequencing was PBMCs. The DNA of the CDR3 is TGTGCCAGCAGCCATCTAGGGACTAATGAGCAGTTCTTC. Residues: CASSHLGTNEQFF.